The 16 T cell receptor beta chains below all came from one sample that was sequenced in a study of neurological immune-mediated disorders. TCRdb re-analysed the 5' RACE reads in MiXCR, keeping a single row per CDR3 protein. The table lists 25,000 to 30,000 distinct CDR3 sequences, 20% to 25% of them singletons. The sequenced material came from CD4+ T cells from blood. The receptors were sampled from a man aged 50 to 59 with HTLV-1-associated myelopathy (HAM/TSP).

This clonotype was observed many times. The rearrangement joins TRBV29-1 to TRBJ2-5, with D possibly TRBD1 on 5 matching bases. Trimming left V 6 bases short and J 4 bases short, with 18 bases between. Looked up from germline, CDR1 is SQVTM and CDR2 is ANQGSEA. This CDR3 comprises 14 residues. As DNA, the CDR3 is TGCAGCGTGAGGACAATCGGGCGAGGAGAGACCCAGTACTTC. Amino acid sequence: CSVRTIGRGETQYF. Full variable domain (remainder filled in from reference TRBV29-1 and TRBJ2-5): SAVISQKPSRDICQRGTSLTIQCQVDSQVTMMFWYRQQPGQSLTLIATANQGSEATYESGFVIDKFPISRPNLTFSTLTVSNMSPEDSSIYLCSVRTIGRGETQYFGPGTRLLVL.

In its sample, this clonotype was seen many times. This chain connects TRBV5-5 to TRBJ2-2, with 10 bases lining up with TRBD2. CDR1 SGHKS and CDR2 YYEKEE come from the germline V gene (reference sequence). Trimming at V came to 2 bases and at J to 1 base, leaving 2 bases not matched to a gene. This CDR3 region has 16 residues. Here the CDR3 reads CASSLAGGLNTGELFF. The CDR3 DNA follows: TGTGCCAGCAGCTTAGCGGGAGGGTTGAACACCGGGGAGCTGTTTTTT.

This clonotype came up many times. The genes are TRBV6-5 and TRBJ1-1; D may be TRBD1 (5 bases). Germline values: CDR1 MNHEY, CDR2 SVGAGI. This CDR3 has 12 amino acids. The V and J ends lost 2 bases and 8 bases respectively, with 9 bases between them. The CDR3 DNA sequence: TGTGCCAGCAGTTACGTAGGGGAAGAAGCTTTCTTT. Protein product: CASSYVGEEAFF.

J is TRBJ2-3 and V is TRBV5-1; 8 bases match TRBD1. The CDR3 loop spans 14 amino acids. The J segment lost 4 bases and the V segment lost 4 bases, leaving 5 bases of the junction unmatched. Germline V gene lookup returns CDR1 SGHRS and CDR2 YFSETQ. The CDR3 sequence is CASSPVTGADTQYF. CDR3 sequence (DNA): TGCGCCAGCAGCCCGGTGACAGGGGCAGATACGCAGTATTTT.

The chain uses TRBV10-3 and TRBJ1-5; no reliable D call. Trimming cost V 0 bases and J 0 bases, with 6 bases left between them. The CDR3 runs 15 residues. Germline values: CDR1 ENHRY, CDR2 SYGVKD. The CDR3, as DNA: TGTGCCATCAGTGAGTCGAAATTTAGCAATCAGCCCCAGCATTTT. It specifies CAISESKFSNQPQHF.

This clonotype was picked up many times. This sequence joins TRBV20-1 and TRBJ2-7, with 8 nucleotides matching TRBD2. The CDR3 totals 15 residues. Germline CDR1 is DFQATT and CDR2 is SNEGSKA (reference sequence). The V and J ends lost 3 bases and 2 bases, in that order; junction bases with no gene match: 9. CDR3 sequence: CSARSLRGVPYEQYF. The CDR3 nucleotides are TGCAGTGCTAGGAGTTTGCGGGGGGTACCCTACGAGCAGTACTTC.

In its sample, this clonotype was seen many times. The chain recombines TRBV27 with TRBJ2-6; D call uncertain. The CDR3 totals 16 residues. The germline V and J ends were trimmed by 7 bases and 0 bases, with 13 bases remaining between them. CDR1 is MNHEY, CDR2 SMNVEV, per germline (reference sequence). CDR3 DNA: TGTGCCAGCACCAAAAACTTGGGCTCTGGGGCCAACGTCCTGACTTTC. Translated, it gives CASTKNLGSGANVLTF.

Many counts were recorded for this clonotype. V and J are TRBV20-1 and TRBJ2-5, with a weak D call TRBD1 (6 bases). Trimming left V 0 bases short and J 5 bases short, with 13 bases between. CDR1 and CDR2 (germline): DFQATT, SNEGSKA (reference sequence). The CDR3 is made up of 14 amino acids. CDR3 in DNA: TGCAGTGCTAGAGATTGGCACAGGGCGGAGACCCAGTACTTC. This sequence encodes CSARDWHRAETQYF.

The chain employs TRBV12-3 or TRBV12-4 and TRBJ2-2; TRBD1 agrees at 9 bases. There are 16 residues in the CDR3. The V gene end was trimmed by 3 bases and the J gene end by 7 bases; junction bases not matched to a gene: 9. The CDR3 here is CASSFFRDRAGGELFF. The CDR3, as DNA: TGTGCCAGCAGTTTCTTCCGGGACAGGGCGGGCGGGGAGCTGTTTTTT.

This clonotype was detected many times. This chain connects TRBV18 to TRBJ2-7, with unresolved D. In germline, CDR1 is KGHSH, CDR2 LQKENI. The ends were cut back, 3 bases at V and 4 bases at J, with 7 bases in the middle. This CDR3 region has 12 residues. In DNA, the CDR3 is TGTGCCAGCTCACCTCAGGCGTACGAGCAGTACTTC. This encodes CASSPQAYEQYF. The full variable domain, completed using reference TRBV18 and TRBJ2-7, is NAGVMQNPRHLVRRRGQEARLRCSPMKGHSHVYWYRQLPEEGLKFMVYLQKENIIDESGMPKERFSAEFPKEGPSILRIQQVVRGDSAAYFCASSPQAYEQYFGPGTRLTVT.

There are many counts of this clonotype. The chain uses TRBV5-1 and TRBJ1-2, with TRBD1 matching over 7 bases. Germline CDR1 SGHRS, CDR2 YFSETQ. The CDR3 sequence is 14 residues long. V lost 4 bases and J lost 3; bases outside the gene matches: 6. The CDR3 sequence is CASSLGGRDYGYTF. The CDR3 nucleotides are TGCGCCAGCAGCCTAGGGGGCCGAGACTATGGCTACACCTTC.

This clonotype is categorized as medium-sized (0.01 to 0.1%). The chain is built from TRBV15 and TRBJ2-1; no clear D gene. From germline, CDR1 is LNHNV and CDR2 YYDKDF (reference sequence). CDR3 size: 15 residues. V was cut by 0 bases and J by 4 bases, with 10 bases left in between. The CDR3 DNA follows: TGTGCCACCAGCAGAGATTCTGGGGTATACAATGAGCAGTTCTTC. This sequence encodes CATSRDSGVYNEQFF.

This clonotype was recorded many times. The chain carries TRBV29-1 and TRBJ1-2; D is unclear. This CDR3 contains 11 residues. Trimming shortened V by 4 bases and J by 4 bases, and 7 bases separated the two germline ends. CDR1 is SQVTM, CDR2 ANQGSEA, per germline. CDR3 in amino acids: CSVVWLYGYTF. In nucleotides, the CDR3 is TGCAGCGTTGTTTGGCTCTATGGCTACACCTTC.

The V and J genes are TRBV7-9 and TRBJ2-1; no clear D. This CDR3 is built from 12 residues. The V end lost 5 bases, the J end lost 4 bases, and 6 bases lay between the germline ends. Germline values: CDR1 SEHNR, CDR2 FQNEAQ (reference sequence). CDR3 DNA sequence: TGTGCCAGCAGCCCGCTTTACAATGAGCAGTTCTTC. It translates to CASSPLYNEQFF.

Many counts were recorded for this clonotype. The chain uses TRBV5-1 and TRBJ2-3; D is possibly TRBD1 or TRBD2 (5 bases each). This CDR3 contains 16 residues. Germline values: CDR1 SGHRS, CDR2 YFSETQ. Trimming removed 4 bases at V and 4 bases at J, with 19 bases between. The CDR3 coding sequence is TGCGCCAGCAGCCCCGGGGCTCTACCCCGTCCAGATACGCAGTATTTT. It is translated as CASSPGALPRPDTQYF.

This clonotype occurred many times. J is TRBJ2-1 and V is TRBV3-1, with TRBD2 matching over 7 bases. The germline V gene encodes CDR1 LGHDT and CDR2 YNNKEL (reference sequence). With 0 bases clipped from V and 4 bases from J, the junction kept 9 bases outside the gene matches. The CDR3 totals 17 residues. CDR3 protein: CASSQDWGGVSYNEQFF. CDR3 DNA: TGTGCCAGCAGCCAAGATTGGGGGGGGGTATCTTACAATGAGCAGTTCTTC.